This T cell receptor (beta chain) is drawn from a study of blood T cell repertoires in COVID-19 (dated by TCRdb to about 2020). With respect to the entire study: Samples covering the acute and convalescent phases of COVID-19 were provided by collaborators in the United States, Italy and Spain. The material from the prospective study consisted of cDNA or gDNA derived from T cells, B-cell-depleted T cells, or PBMCs. Deeply sampled blood TCRbeta repertoires from subjects exposed to, actively infected with, or recovered from COVID-19 were included in the dataset. A freely available public database, intended as a resource for researchers studying the immune response to SARS-CoV-2, is where the repertoires were released. Samples came from the ongoing ImmuneRACE study (first 160 participants) plus 1,254 subjects from 6 global collaborators. A de-identified subject ID, COVID-19 status, age in years and sex were almost always included in the sample metadata. HLA class I and class II types, where available, came from metadata supplied by the sample provider rather than from assay-based typing. What the research found in general, with its limitations: How much clinical and demographic metadata was included differed by source and by participant, and the metadata was provided uncurated.

The immunoSEQ Assay, a bias-controlled multiplex PCR, was used to amplify TCRbeta CDR3 regions from genomic DNA. Per the original workflow: Within the assay, amplification of reference gene primers was used to estimate how many nucleated cells each sample contained. To quantify the absolute abundance of each unique TCRbeta CDR3 rearrangement, sequence reads were collapsed and filtered. For each sample, productive Simpson clonality was calculated as the square root of Simpson's diversity index over productive rearrangements. The table comes from immuneACCESS by way of TCRdb, which keeps in-frame sequences with V and J called. Part of the clones is missing from these tables; in studies checked, under half for an unresolved V gene and the rest for unknown reasons. V and J calls and clone size are given by that table; D and trimming were obtained from the DNA. The sample table records fewer than 45,000 clones; approximately 80% of these occur just once. The ten largest clonotypes hold 1.5% to 2.5% of the sample.

The CDR1 and CDR2 encoded by the germline V gene are SGHRS and YFSETQ. Trimming removed 2 bases from V and 0 bases from J, leaving 6 bases between the germline ends. CDR3 length: 13 amino acids, cysteine to phenylalanine. The DNA shown is the 39-base CDR3, in frame from base 1. Turning to this clone: Its cognate antigen has yet to be identified. No much larger clone exists at a distance of one base, and base qualities are not known.

Whole blood was collected in K2EDTA tubes by collaborating institutions according to the institutions' own protocols. For TCRbeta analysis, collaborators shipped samples in one of three forms: frozen whole blood, isolated PBMCs, or DNA extracted from either of those sample types. The sequence derives from a man aged 55 to 70 with active COVID-19. Material for sequencing was peripheral blood. The chain uses TRBV5-1 and TRBJ2-7, with the D gene not confidently named. The DNA is as follows: TGCGCCAGCAGCTTCACAGTCTCCTACGAGCAGTACTTC. Its amino acids are CASSFTVSYEQYF.